This TCR beta chain was sequenced for a study of CD8+CD57+ T cells in acquired aplastic anemia. About the research overall: As sequenced from healthy donors, CD4+ cells averaged roughly 10 million reads.

Genomic DNA templated the TCR beta VDJ and CDR3 profiling. In TCRdb, the reads were re-called with MiXCR into one record per CDR3 protein. Of about 42,000 distinct CDR3 sequences in the sample, about 65% were seen once. V lost 5 bases and J lost 7, with 12 bases in between. Germline CDR1 and CDR2: SNHLY and FYNNEI. CDR3 length: 14 amino acids. This TCR derives from a human donor in good health, serving as a control. The sequenced material came from sorted CD4+, CD8+, or CD8+CD57+ T cells (not recorded which) from PBMCs. The chain is built from TRBV2 and TRBJ1-6; no reliable D call. Here the CDR3 DNA reads TGTGCCAGCAGTCCACCGGGCCAGAATTCACCCCTCCACTTT. It codes for CASSPPGQNSPLHF.